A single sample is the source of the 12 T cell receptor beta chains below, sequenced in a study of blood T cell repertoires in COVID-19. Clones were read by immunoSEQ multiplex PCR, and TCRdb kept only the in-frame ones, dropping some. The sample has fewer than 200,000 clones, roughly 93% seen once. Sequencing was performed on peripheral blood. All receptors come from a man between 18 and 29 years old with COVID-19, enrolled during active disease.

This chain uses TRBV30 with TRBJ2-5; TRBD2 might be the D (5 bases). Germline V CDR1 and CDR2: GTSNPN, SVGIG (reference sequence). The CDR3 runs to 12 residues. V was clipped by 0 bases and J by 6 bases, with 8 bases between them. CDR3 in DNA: TGTGCCTGGAGTGTAAGCGGAAAGACCCAGTACTTC. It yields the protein CAWSVSGKTQYF.

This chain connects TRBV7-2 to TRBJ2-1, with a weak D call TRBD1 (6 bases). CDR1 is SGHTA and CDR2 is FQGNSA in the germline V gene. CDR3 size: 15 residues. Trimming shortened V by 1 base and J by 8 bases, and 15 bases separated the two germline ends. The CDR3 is CASSLVSFQGHEQFF. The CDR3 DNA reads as TGTGCCAGCAGCTTAGTCAGCTTCCAGGGGCATGAGCAGTTCTTC.

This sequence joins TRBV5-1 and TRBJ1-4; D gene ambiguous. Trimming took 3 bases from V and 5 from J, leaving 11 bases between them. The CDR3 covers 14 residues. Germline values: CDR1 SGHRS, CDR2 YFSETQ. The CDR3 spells CASSSRVDNEKLFF. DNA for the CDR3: TGCGCCAGCAGCTCACGGGTCGACAATGAAAAACTGTTTTTT.

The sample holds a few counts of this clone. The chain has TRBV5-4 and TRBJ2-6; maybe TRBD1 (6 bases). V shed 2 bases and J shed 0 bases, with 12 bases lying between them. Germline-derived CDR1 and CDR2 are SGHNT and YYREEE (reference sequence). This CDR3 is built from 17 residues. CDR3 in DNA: TGTGCCAGCAGCTTAACCAGGGGAACCTCTGGGGCCAACGTCCTGACTTTC. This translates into CASSLTRGTSGANVLTF.

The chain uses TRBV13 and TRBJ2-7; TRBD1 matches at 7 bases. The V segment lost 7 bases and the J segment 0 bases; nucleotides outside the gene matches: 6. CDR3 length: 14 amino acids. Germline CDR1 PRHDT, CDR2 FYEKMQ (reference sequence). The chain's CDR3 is CASTVGDSSYEQYF. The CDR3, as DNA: TGTGCCAGCACCGTGGGGGACAGCTCCTACGAGCAGTACTTC.

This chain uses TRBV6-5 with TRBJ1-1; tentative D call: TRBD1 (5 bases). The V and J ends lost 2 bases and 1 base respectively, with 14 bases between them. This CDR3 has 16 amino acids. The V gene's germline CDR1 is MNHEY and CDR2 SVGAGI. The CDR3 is CASSYKVGHKNTEAFF. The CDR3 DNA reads TGTGCCAGCAGTTACAAGGTAGGACACAAGAACACTGAAGCTTTCTTT.

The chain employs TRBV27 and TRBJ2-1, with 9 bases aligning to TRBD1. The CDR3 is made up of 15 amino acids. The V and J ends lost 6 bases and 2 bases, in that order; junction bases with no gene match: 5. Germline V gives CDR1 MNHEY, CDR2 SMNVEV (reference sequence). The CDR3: CASSGGTGTYNEQFF. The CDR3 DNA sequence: TGTGCCAGCAGCGGTGGGACAGGGACCTACAATGAGCAGTTCTTC.

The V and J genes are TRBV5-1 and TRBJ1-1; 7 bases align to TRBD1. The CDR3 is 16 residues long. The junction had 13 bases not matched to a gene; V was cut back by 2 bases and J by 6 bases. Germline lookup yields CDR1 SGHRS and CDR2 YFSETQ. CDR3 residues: CASSFTGAGGGSEAFF. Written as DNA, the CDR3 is TGCGCCAGCAGCTTTACAGGGGCAGGAGGCGGTTCTGAAGCTTTCTTT.

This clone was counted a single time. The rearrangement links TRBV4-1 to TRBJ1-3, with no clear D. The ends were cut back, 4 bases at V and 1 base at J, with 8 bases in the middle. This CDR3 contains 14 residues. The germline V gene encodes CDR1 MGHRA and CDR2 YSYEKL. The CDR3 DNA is TGCGCCAGCAGCCCCCGGGAGTCTGGAAACACCATATATTTT. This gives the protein CASSPRESGNTIYF.

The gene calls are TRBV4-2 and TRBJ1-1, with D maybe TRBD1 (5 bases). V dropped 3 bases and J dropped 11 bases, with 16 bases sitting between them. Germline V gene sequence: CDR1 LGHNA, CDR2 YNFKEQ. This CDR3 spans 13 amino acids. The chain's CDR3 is CASSQGDWDGAFF. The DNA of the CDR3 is TGTGCCAGCAGCCAGGGGGACTGGGACGGGGCTTTCTTT.

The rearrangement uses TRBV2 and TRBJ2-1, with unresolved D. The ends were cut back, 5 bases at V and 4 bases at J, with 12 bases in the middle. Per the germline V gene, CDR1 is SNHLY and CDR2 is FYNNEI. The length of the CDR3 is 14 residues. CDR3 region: CASSFRSIYNEQFF. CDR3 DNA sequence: TGTGCCAGCAGTTTTCGGTCGATTTACAATGAGCAGTTCTTC.

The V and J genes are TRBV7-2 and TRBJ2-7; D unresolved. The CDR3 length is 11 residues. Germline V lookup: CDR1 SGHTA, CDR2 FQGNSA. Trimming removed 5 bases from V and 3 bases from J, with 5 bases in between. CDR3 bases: TGTGCCAGCAGCGGCAACTACGAGCAGTACTTC. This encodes CASSGNYEQYF.